Below, one TCR beta chain is given with its context. Amplified regions were TCR beta CDR3 sequences from RNA transcripts. First-round RT-PCR of the TCR CDR3 relied on the HTBI primer set. TCRdb used MiXCR to reprocess the multiplex PCR reads, holding one entry per CDR3 protein. In the table there are about 500,000 distinct CDR3 sequences, 40% to 55% of which are singletons. CDR3 size: 17 residues. Germline values: CDR1 KGHDR, CDR2 SFDVKD. Trimming removed 5 bases at V and 5 bases at J, with 23 bases between. Patients having uncontrolled infection, another autoimmune disease, pregnancy or lactation were not included. The sample belongs to a study of T cells in Graves' hyperthyroidism and ophthalmopathy.

This sequence joins TRBV24-1 and TRBJ2-5, with a possible D match to TRBD1 (6 bases). The sequence came from an adult woman with Graves' disease, either hyperthyroidism or ophthalmopathy (not recorded which). What was sequenced was peripheral blood or thyroid tissue (not recorded which). Written as DNA, the CDR3 is TGTGCCACCAGTGCTAGAGGGGAGTCAGGGGCCAGGGAGACCCAGTACTTC. Residues: CATSARGESGARETQYF.